Each of the 28 T cell receptor beta chains below was sequenced from the same sample in a study of T cells after yellow fever vaccination. Each CDR3 protein gets one entry after TCRdb re-called the 5' RACE reads with MiXCR. The sample has 500,000 to 650,000 distinct CDR3 sequences; about 14% are singletons. Sequences were derived from PBMCs, sampled on the day of the yellow fever booster vaccination. Receptors originate from a young man who received the YFV17D yellow fever vaccine.

The chain links TRBV18 to TRBJ2-7; possible D gene TRBD1, 5 bases. CDR3 length: 14 residues. Germline CDR1 is KGHSH and CDR2 is LQKENI. Trimming removed 3 bases at V and 0 bases at J, with 9 bases between. CDR3 loop: CASSPRGSSYEQYF. For the CDR3, the DNA is TGTGCCAGCTCACCTAGGGGCAGCTCCTACGAGCAGTACTTC.

This clonotype appeared many times. The CDR3 DNA reads TGTGCCAGCAGCGTAGTCCTAGCGCGGCCCCTTGGACGGGGGGAGACCCAGTACTTC. Its protein product is CASSVVLARPLGRGETQYF. This sequence joins TRBV9 and TRBJ2-5; the D gene is possibly TRBD2 (6 bases). This CDR3 comprises 19 residues. V lost 0 bases and J 5 bases, leaving 26 bases between the germline ends. Per germline, CDR1 SGDLS and CDR2 YYNGEE.

The rearrangement links TRBV7-9 to TRBJ2-7; 10 bases agree with TRBD2. The CDR3 has 15 residues. Germline-derived CDR1 and CDR2 are SEHNR and FQNEAQ (reference sequence). With V trimmed by 2 bases and J by 4 bases, 5 bases remained unmatched. As DNA, the CDR3 is TGTGCCAGCAGCTTATCGGCGACTAGCGGGTACGAGCAGTACTTC. Residues: CASSLSATSGYEQYF.

CDR3 loop: CARSPGFGGEHEQYF. The CDR3 DNA follows: TGTGCCAGGAGTCCGGGGTTTGGGGGAGAACACGAGCAGTACTTC. This chain uses TRBV6-4 with TRBJ2-7; D tentatively fits TRBD1 or TRBD2 (5 bases each). Germline V gene sequence: CDR1 MRHNA, CDR2 SNTAGT. Trimming took 9 bases from V and 5 from J, leaving 23 bases between them. The CDR3 runs to 15 residues.

This clonotype showed up just a few times. The chain employs TRBV6-1 and TRBJ2-2, with a weak D call TRBD2 (6 bases). The CDR3 sequence is 16 residues long. Looked up from germline, CDR1 is MNHNS and CDR2 is SASEGT. V was pared by 7 bases and J by 2 bases, with 17 bases between. The CDR3 DNA sequence: TGTGCCAGCACAGATCACGGACTATCTAACACCGGGGAGCTGTTTTTT. Protein product: CASTDHGLSNTGELFF.

A few counts support this clonotype. The V gene is TRBV29-1, the J gene TRBJ1-1; D ambiguous. The CDR3 is made up of 14 amino acids. Germline values: CDR1 SQVTM, CDR2 ANQGSEA. With 1 base removed from V and 6 bases from J, the gap between germline ends came to 15 bases. The CDR3 loop is CSVEVNTRTSEAFF. The DNA of the CDR3 is TGCAGCGTTGAAGTGAACACCAGAACATCTGAAGCTTTCTTT.

The chain carries TRBV10-3 and TRBJ2-1; 14 bases line up with TRBD2. Germline V gene lookup returns CDR1 ENHRY and CDR2 SYGVKD. The CDR3 spans 16 residues. Germline trimming cut 4 bases from V and 7 bases from J; bases unmatched to any gene: 6. For the CDR3, the DNA is TGTGCCATCAGTGGAGGGACTAGCGGGAGTTATAATGAGCAGTTCTTC. Its protein product is CAISGGTSGSYNEQFF.

CDR3 sequence (DNA): TGTGCCAGCAGCAAAGCGCTCTCGGGTTTCTACAATGAGCAGTTCTTC. This encodes CASSKALSGFYNEQFF. V usage is TRBV21-1 and J usage is TRBJ2-1. TRBV21-1 is deemed a pseudogene. This CDR3 spans 16 amino acids.

This clonotype showed up many times. This chain connects TRBV12-3 or TRBV12-4 to TRBJ2-7; no clear D. This CDR3 has 11 amino acids. V shed 5 bases and J shed 7 bases, with 9 bases lying between them. CDR3 region: CASSLLGEQYF. CDR3 DNA: TGTGCCAGCAGTCTCCTGGGAGAGCAGTACTTC.

The chain is built from TRBV18 and TRBJ2-4; D is uncertain. V gave up 3 bases and J gave up 0 bases, with 6 bases separating them. CDR1 is KGHSH and CDR2 is LQKENI in the germline V gene. The CDR3 loop spans 14 amino acids. This chain's CDR3 is CASSPGIAKNIQYF. The CDR3 coding sequence is TGTGCCAGCTCACCGGGGATAGCCAAAAACATTCAGTACTTC.

This clonotype has only a few counts. V usage is TRBV5-6 and J usage is TRBJ2-6; D is uncertain. V was clipped by 2 bases and J by 0 bases, with 6 bases between them. The CDR3 runs to 15 residues. From germline, CDR1 is SGHDT and CDR2 YYEEEE. CDR3 in DNA: TGTGCCAGCAGCTTAAGAAGCTCTGGGGCCAACGTCCTGACTTTC. This codes for CASSLRSSGANVLTF.

The chain recombines TRBV6-6 with TRBJ1-1; no firm D call. The CDR3 spans 13 residues. V was cut by 7 bases and J by 8 bases, with 17 bases left in between. CDR1 MNHNY and CDR2 SVGAGI come from the germline V gene (reference sequence). The CDR3 region is CASTEPPGPEAFF. DNA of the CDR3: TGTGCCAGCACCGAACCGCCGGGCCCCGAAGCTTTCTTT.

There are a few counts of this clonotype. The rearrangement joins TRBV10-3 to TRBJ2-7; weak D call: TRBD1 (5 bases). Germline V lookup: CDR1 ENHRY, CDR2 SYGVKD. CDR3 length: 11 residues. V lost 6 bases and J lost 6, with 9 bases in between. The DNA of the CDR3 is TGTGCCATCAGGGACAAGGGCGAGCAGTACTTC. It translates to CAIRDKGEQYF.

The chain combines TRBV20-1 with TRBJ1-3; D remains ambiguous. V lost 5 bases and J lost 0, with 11 bases in between. CDR3 length equals 14 residues. The germline V gene encodes CDR1 DFQATT and CDR2 SNEGSKA (reference sequence). CDR3 sequence (DNA): TGCAGTGCTCCCGACCGGTACTCTGGAAACACCATATATTTT. Translation gives CSAPDRYSGNTIYF.

V gene TRBV3-1 combines with J gene TRBJ2-5; the D gene is possibly TRBD1 (6 bases). CDR3 length: 18 residues. V lost 0 bases to trimming and J lost 1 base, with 18 bases between them. Per germline, CDR1 LGHDT and CDR2 YNNKEL (reference sequence). CDR3 nucleotide sequence: TGTGCCAGCAGCCAAGATTCGAGAAGGGGGACATTCCAAGAGACCCAGTACTTC. It translates to CASSQDSRRGTFQETQYF.

The chain uses TRBV7-2 and TRBJ1-2; D unclear. From germline, CDR1 is SGHTA and CDR2 FQGNSA. V was trimmed by 7 bases and J by 1 base, leaving 13 bases between them. This CDR3 is 14 amino acids long. The CDR3 spells CASTPSRVNYGYTF. The CDR3 DNA reads TGTGCCAGCACCCCCTCCCGAGTTAACTATGGCTACACCTTC.

This chain joins TRBV20-1 and TRBJ1-2; no clear D. Trimming pared 0 bases from V and 6 bases from J, leaving 11 bases between. Per the germline V gene, CDR1 is DFQATT and CDR2 is SNEGSKA (reference sequence). The CDR3 runs to 13 residues. CDR3 protein: CSAREGLGNGYTF. The CDR3 DNA is TGCAGTGCTAGAGAAGGTTTGGGGAATGGCTACACCTTC.

This rearrangement joins TRBV15 to TRBJ1-1; 7 bases agree with TRBD1. Germline CDR1 LNHNV, CDR2 YYDKDF (reference sequence). The CDR3 totals 14 residues. The V gene end was trimmed by 4 bases and the J gene end by 4 bases; junction bases not matched to a gene: 6. DNA of the CDR3: TGTGCCACCAGCATTGACAGGGAATCCACTGAAGCTTTCTTT. Amino acids: CATSIDRESTEAFF.

The V call is TRBV12-3 or TRBV12-4, the J call TRBJ2-1; 10 bases fit TRBD2. The CDR3 covers 17 residues. J was trimmed by 4 bases and V by 5 bases; bases with no gene match: 11. This chain's CDR3 is CASSAFSGRKSYNEQFF. As DNA, the CDR3 is TGTGCCAGCAGTGCCTTTAGCGGGAGGAAGTCGTACAATGAGCAGTTCTTC.

The rearrangement joins TRBV7-2 to TRBJ2-7; a weak D match, TRBD2 (6 bases). Trimming cost V 8 bases and J 5 bases, with 16 bases left between them. This CDR3 is 13 amino acids long. In germline, CDR1 is SGHTA, CDR2 FQGNSA. In DNA, the CDR3 is TGTGCCAGCCTGGGGTCGGGAGCCCACGAGCAGTACTTC. Translation: CASLGSGAHEQYF.

This clonotype came up a few times. V is TRBV29-1 and J is TRBJ2-1; D not resolved. The CDR3 is 13 amino acids. Germline V gene lookup returns CDR1 SQVTM and CDR2 ANQGSEA. The ends were cut back, 3 bases at V and 2 bases at J, with 8 bases in the middle. CDR3: CSVDSVPYNEQFF. The CDR3 nucleotides are TGCAGCGTTGATAGTGTACCCTACAATGAGCAGTTCTTC.

There are a few counts of this clonotype. The chain links TRBV11-2 to TRBJ2-7; D not certain. In germline, CDR1 is SGHAT, CDR2 FQNNGV. V was trimmed by 7 bases and J by 6 bases, leaving 16 bases between them. This CDR3 contains 13 residues. CDR3: CASTSSWVLEQYF. The CDR3 region has the DNA TGTGCCAGCACCTCGAGTTGGGTTCTCGAGCAGTACTTC.

This clonotype occurred many times. This chain joins TRBV20-1 and TRBJ2-3; 7 bases are shared with TRBD2. Germline assignment: CDR1 DFQATT and CDR2 SNEGSKA (reference sequence). This CDR3 comprises 13 residues. V shed 2 bases, J shed 5 bases, and the junction held 4 bases outside the gene matches. The CDR3: CSARRRELDTQYF. The DNA of the CDR3 is TGCAGTGCTAGAAGGCGGGAGCTAGATACGCAGTATTTT.

This rearrangement joins TRBV3-1 to TRBJ1-2; 7 bases are shared with TRBD1. V lost 4 bases, J lost 6 bases, and 11 bases stayed unmatched. The CDR3 extends over 15 amino acids. Per germline, CDR1 LGHDT and CDR2 YNNKEL (reference sequence). CDR3 sequence (DNA): TGTGCCAGCAGCCCGCGACAGGGAGGCCTCCATGGCTACACCTTC. Its translation is CASSPRQGGLHGYTF. Complete variable domain (other parts from reference TRBV3-1 and TRBJ1-2): DTAVSQTPKYLVTQMGNDKSIKCEQNLGHDTMYWYKQDSKKFLKIMFSYNNKELIINETVPNRFSPKSPDKAHLNLHINSLELGDSAVYFCASSPRQGGLHGYTFGSGTRLTVV.

This clonotype was detected only a few times. This sequence joins TRBV20-1 and TRBJ1-2; the D is unclear. The CDR3 length is 13 residues. Trimming left V 6 bases short and J 2 bases short, with 13 bases between. The germline CDR1 and CDR2 sequences are DFQATT and SNEGSKA (reference sequence). The CDR3 nucleotides read TGCAGTGCCGCAAGTGGACGGAACTATGGCTACACCTTC. Its translation: CSAASGRNYGYTF.

In this sample, this clonotype turned up many times. The V call is TRBV7-2, the J call TRBJ2-1, with a weak D call TRBD1 (5 bases). Germline CDR1 is SGHTA and CDR2 is FQGNSA. V lost 4 bases, J lost 9 bases, and 10 bases lay in between. CDR3 length equals 12 residues. CDR3 in DNA: TGTGCCAGCAGCTCAGGGCCGGGTGAGCAGTTCTTC. Translation: CASSSGPGEQFF.

This sequence joins TRBV21-1 and TRBJ2-3; TRBD2, the table's D call, was not compared with the DNA. TRBV21-1 is noted as a pseudogene. This CDR3 region has 17 residues. This chain's CDR3 is CASSNPGLAGGLDTQYF. CDR3 in DNA: TGTGCCAGCAGCAACCCAGGACTAGCGGGAGGGTTAGATACGCAGTATTTT.

In its sample, this clonotype was seen once. The chain combines TRBV18 with TRBJ2-5, with D hard to call. CDR1 is KGHSH and CDR2 is LQKENI in the germline V gene. The CDR3 runs 13 residues. V dropped 6 bases and J dropped 4 bases, with 12 bases sitting between them. In DNA, the CDR3 is TGTGCCAGCTCGATTGGGCATGGAGAGACCCAGTACTTC. This sequence encodes CASSIGHGETQYF.